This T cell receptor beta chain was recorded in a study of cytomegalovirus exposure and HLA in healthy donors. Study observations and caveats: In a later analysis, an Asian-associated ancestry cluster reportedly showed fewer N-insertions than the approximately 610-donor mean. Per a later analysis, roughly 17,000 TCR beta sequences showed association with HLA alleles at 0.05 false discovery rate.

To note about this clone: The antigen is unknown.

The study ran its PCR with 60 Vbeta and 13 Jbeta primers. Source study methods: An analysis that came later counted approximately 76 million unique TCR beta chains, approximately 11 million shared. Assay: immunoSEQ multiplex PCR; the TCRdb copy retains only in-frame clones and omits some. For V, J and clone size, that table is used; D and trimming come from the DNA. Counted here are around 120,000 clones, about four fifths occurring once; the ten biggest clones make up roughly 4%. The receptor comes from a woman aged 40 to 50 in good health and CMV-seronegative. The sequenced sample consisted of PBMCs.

The CDR3 DNA reads as TGTGCCAGCAGCCGGCGGACAGGGGTTGGAGAGACCCAGTACTTC. It codes for CASSRRTGVGETQYF. The rearrangement joins TRBV4-2 to TRBJ2-5, with TRBD1 matching 9 bases. Losses at the gene ends were 4 bases for V and 4 bases for J; bases not matched to a gene: 7. The CDR3 sequence is 15 residues long. Germline lookup yields CDR1 LGHNA and CDR2 YNFKEQ.